The entry below gives a single T cell receptor (beta chain) sequence along with its context. Its binding antigen is unknown. Within one base of it there is no much larger clone, and no base qualities were kept. Between the V and J ends, shortened by 0 bases and 3 bases respectively, the junction contains 9 bases. Its CDR3 holds 15 amino acids, cysteine through phenylalanine. Only the CDR3 part of the read is kept: 45 bases, read in frame from the first base. CDR1 MRHNA and CDR2 SNTAGT are derived from the germline V gene. This sample is drawn from a study of blood T cell repertoires in COVID-19 (TCRdb year 2020). The study in broad terms: Collaborator samples came from the United States, Italy and Spain and covered acute and convalescent phases of COVID-19. The sample metadata nearly always contained a de-identified subject ID, COVID-19 status, age in years and sex. The material from the prospective study consisted of cDNA or gDNA derived from T cells, B-cell-depleted T cells, or PBMCs. The dataset comprised deeply sampled blood TCRbeta repertoires from subjects exposed to, actively infected with, or recovered from COVID-19. Where available, HLA class I and class II types were obtained from metadata supplied by the sample provider rather than from assay-based typing. Samples came from the ongoing ImmuneRACE study (first 160 participants) plus 1,254 subjects from 6 global collaborators. A freely available public database, intended as a resource for researchers studying the immune response to SARS-CoV-2, is where the repertoires were released. The paper as a whole reports these results and caveats: The quantity of clinical and demographic metadata differed by source and by participant and was supplied without curation.

In the prospective study, participants were about 18 to 95 years old, resided in 24 geographic areas of the United States, and were enrolled through a virtual design. In the prospective study, participants were assigned to cohorts based on the clinical history participants reported in a screening survey and a study questionnaire. Recovered participants in ImmuneRACE Cohort 3 were defined as having two consecutive negative NP/OP PCR tests, clearance from a healthcare professional, or resolution of symptoms. In the prospective study, whole blood, serum and a nasopharyngeal or oropharyngeal swab were collected from each participant by mobile phlebotomists. Prospective study participants could optionally give additional blood draws and questionnaires over an approximately 2-month period. Prospective study blood samples were shipped either frozen or at room temperature before DNA extraction. TCRbeta CDR3 regions were amplified from genomic DNA using the immunoSEQ Assay, a bias-controlled multiplex PCR. Under the source paper's analysis protocol: The number of nucleated cells in each sample was estimated by amplification of reference gene primers within the assay. To quantify the absolute abundance of each unique TCRbeta CDR3 rearrangement, sequence reads were collapsed and filtered. Productive Simpson clonality was computed per sample as the square root of Simpson's diversity index over productive rearrangements. TCRdb holds this immuneACCESS table with in-frame rearrangements only. Some clones are missing; in checked studies, unresolved V genes explain under half, and the rest has no known cause. That table is the source of V, J and clone size, and D and trimming were worked out from the DNA. The sample includes hundreds of thousands of clones, with 80% to 90% observed a single time. Around 15% of the sample is taken by the ten largest.

The receptor was isolated from a man between 18 and 29 years old who had recovered from COVID-19. The V and J genes are TRBV6-4 and TRBJ2-1; TRBD2 could be the D gene, as 6 bases match. The source material was PBMCs or T cells enriched from blood (not recorded which). The CDR3 corresponds to CASSDSGGDYNEQFF. The DNA sequence is TGTGCCAGCAGTGACTCCGGGGGAGACTACAATGAGCAGTTCTTC.